Below are 24 T cell receptor beta chains sequenced from a single sample in a study of blood T cell repertoires in COVID-19. TCRdb keeps only in-frame clones here, not all; method: immunoSEQ multiplex PCR. The sample yields tens of thousands of clones, 70% to 90% seen once. Material: peripheral blood. Source of these receptors: a man aged 40-55 years with acute or convalescent COVID-19.

V usage is TRBV9 and J usage is TRBJ2-2; 7 positions match TRBD1. The CDR3 has 16 residues. V dropped 0 bases and J dropped 2; count of bases not matched to a gene: 4. CDR1 and CDR2 from the germline V gene are SGDLS and YYNGEE. CDR3 loop: CASSVGGGPNTGELFF. CDR3 bases: TGTGCCAGCAGCGTAGGAGGGGGCCCTAACACCGGGGAGCTGTTTTTT.

This chain connects TRBV11-3 to TRBJ2-4; D may be TRBD1 (6 bases). Germline loops: CDR1 SGHNT, CDR2 YENEEA. Trimming shortened V by 5 bases and J by 8 bases, and 16 bases separated the two germline ends. The CDR3 has 14 amino acids. The DNA for the CDR3 is TGTGCCAGCAGCCTTCGACAGGATAGGGACATTCAGTACTTC. Protein product: CASSLRQDRDIQYF.

The CDR3 DNA sequence: TGTGCCAGCAGCCGACACCCGGACCGGGGCTACGAGCAGTACTTC. This translates into CASSRHPDRGYEQYF. The chain is built from TRBV3-1 (or the pseudogene TRBV3-2) and TRBJ2-7; the D gene is possibly TRBD2 (5 bases). The CDR3 contains 15 residues. V shed 4 bases and J shed 3 bases, with 16 bases lying between them. Per the germline V gene, CDR1 is LGHDT and CDR2 is YNNKEL (reference sequence).

The chain recombines TRBV4-1 with TRBJ1-6; D may be TRBD1 (6 bases). Germline V gene data show CDR1 as MGHRA and CDR2 as YSYEKL. CDR3 size: 14 residues. Trimming left V 4 bases short and J 9 bases short, with 13 bases between. As DNA, the CDR3 is TGCGCCAGCAGCCCCGGGGACATCTCTTCACCCCTCCACTTT. Protein product: CASSPGDISSPLHF.

CDR3 region: CASSLNPSGGTGVTEAFF. The CDR3 DNA sequence: TGTGCCAGCAGCTTAAATCCCTCGGGTGGGACAGGGGTTACTGAAGCTTTCTTT. The chain recombines TRBV7-2 with TRBJ1-1; TRBD1 agrees at 10 bases. The CDR3 runs 18 residues. The V gene's germline CDR1 is SGHTA and CDR2 FQGNSA. The V segment lost 2 bases and the J segment 5 bases; nucleotides outside the gene matches: 14.

The J gene is TRBJ2-7, the V gene TRBV29-1; a weak D match, TRBD1 (5 bases). CDR1 and CDR2 (germline): SQVTM, ANQGSEA. CDR3 length: 12 amino acids. With 7 bases removed from V and 2 bases from J, the gap between germline ends came to 12 bases. The CDR3 coding sequence is TGCAGCGGCCTCGGCAGGGCCTACGAGCAGTACTTC. Amino acids: CSGLGRAYEQYF.

The V gene is TRBV11-2, the J gene TRBJ1-1; possibly TRBD1 for D (6 bases). V lost 3 bases, J lost 6 bases, and 17 bases lay in between. CDR3 size: 15 residues. The germline CDR1 and CDR2 sequences are SGHAT and FQNNGV. CDR3 DNA sequence: TGTGCCAGCAGCTTCGGGGGGCGTTTAATCCCTGAAGCTTTCTTT. Translated: CASSFGGRLIPEAFF.

The chain links TRBV18 to TRBJ2-1; 10 nucleotides align to TRBD2. Germline V lookup: CDR1 KGHSH, CDR2 LQKENI. Losses at the gene ends were 0 bases for V and 6 bases for J; bases not matched to a gene: 5. The CDR3 runs 16 residues. This chain's CDR3 is CASSPPLAGAPNEQFF. The CDR3 bases are TGTGCCAGCTCACCACCGCTAGCGGGGGCGCCCAATGAGCAGTTCTTC.

The rearrangement uses TRBV28 and TRBJ1-5, with D possibly being TRBD1 (5 bases). Trimming left V 2 bases short and J 3 bases short, with 8 bases between. CDR3 size: 14 residues. Germline assignment: CDR1 MDHEN and CDR2 SYDVKM. The CDR3 bases are TGTGCCAGCAGTTTAGGACAAGTCAATCAGCCCCAGCATTTT. Its protein product is CASSLGQVNQPQHF.

The chain employs TRBV6-5 and TRBJ1-2; 10 bases map to TRBD1. After removal of 10 bases from V and 3 bases from J, the junction contained 8 bases not matched to a gene. This CDR3 has 14 residues. From germline, CDR1 is MNHEY and CDR2 SVGAGI. This CDR3 is CAIRTGQGDYGYTF. CDR3 DNA: TGTGCCATTCGAACCGGACAGGGGGACTATGGCTACACCTTC.

This clone was counted between two and nine times. The J gene is TRBJ2-3, the V gene TRBV7-3, with unresolved D. The CDR3 contains 17 residues. Per germline, CDR1 SGHTA and CDR2 FQGTGA. V gave up 2 bases and J gave up 2 bases, with 17 bases separating them. CDR3 bases: TGTGCCAGCAGCTTACTTGGTGTGGGCTCCTACACAGATACGCAGTATTTT. Translating it yields CASSLLGVGSYTDTQYF.

This chain's CDR3 is CASSTFLGEGQPQHF. CDR3 in DNA: TGCGCCAGCAGCACCTTTTTAGGGGAGGGTCAGCCCCAGCATTTT. This chain connects TRBV4-1 to TRBJ1-5, with D tentatively TRBD1 (5 bases). V gave up 5 bases and J gave up 6 bases, with 17 bases separating them. CDR1 MGHRA and CDR2 YSYEKL come from the germline V gene. This CDR3 has 15 amino acids.

The rearrangement links TRBV30 to TRBJ1-2; 7 bases are a match to TRBD1. This CDR3 is built from 15 residues. V was clipped by 2 bases and J by 0 bases; unmatched bases: 6. Germline values: CDR1 GTSNPN, CDR2 SVGIG (reference sequence). In nucleotides, the CDR3 is TGTGCCTGGAGTAAAAGGGACAGAACTAACTATGGCTACACCTTC. This encodes CAWSKRDRTNYGYTF.

This clone occurred a few times. This sequence joins TRBV11-3 and TRBJ1-1, with 7 bases aligning to TRBD1. Germline V gives CDR1 SGHNT, CDR2 YENEEA. J was trimmed by 5 bases and V by 5 bases; bases with no gene match: 11. The CDR3 spans 15 residues. Written as DNA, the CDR3 is TGTGCCAGCAGCCCCCCGACAGGGACGAGGACTGAAGCTTTCTTT. Translation: CASSPPTGTRTEAFF.

V is TRBV7-9 and J is TRBJ2-2; 11 bases agree with TRBD1. The ends lost 4 bases at V and 0 bases at J; junction bases unmatched: 7. Germline CDR1 and CDR2: SEHNR and FQNEAQ (reference sequence). The CDR3 consists of 18 residues. CDR3 in amino acids: CASSSHRTGGANTGELFF. Written as DNA, the CDR3 is TGTGCCAGCAGCTCTCATCGGACAGGGGGCGCGAACACCGGGGAGCTGTTTTTT.

This chain connects TRBV5-6 to TRBJ2-7; D uncertain. V was shortened by 4 bases and J by 4 bases, with 12 bases between the two germline ends. CDR3 length equals 13 residues. In germline, CDR1 is SGHDT, CDR2 YYEEEE. CDR3 region: CASSLDGLYEQYF. The DNA of the CDR3 is TGTGCCAGCAGCCTGGACGGTTTATACGAGCAGTACTTC.

The CDR3 is CASSEGDRGQETQYF. CDR3 in DNA: TGTGCCAGCAGTGAAGGGGACAGGGGACAAGAGACCCAGTACTTC. J is TRBJ2-5 and V is TRBV2; TRBD1 matches 10 bases. CDR1 is SNHLY, CDR2 FYNNEI, per germline. This CDR3 region has 15 residues. Losses at the gene ends were 1 base for V and 2 bases for J; bases not matched to a gene: 1.

CDR3 protein: CASSQDSGVTQPQHF. For the CDR3, the DNA is TGTGCCAGCAGCCAAGATTCAGGGGTTACTCAGCCCCAGCATTTT. J is TRBJ1-5 and V is TRBV3-1 (or the pseudogene TRBV3-2); D might be TRBD1 (6 bases). Trimming pared 0 bases from V and 6 bases from J, leaving 12 bases between. Per germline, CDR1 LGHDT and CDR2 YNNKEL (reference sequence). The CDR3 sequence is 15 residues long.

The chain links TRBV7-8 to TRBJ1-3; tentative D call: TRBD1 (6 bases). CDR1 is SGHVS, CDR2 FQNEAQ, per germline. The CDR3 is 15 residues long. The V and J ends lost 2 bases and 2 bases respectively, with 10 bases between them. The CDR3 spells CASSLSQGTGNTIYF. Written as DNA, the CDR3 is TGTGCCAGCAGCTTATCCCAGGGGACTGGAAACACCATATATTTT.

The chain carries TRBV6-5 and TRBJ1-1; 7 bases are a match to TRBD1. The CDR3 is 14 residues long. Germline-derived CDR1 and CDR2 are MNHEY and SVGAGI. With V trimmed by 6 bases and J by 2 bases, 6 bases remained unmatched. CDR3 in amino acids: CASRLDRANTEAFF. CDR3 nucleotide sequence: TGTGCCAGCAGACTCGACAGGGCCAACACTGAAGCTTTCTTT.

The V gene is TRBV5-1, the J gene TRBJ2-7; D remains ambiguous. CDR1 is SGHRS, CDR2 YFSETQ, per germline. CDR3 size: 13 residues. V was clipped by 1 base and J by 0 bases, with 5 bases between them. DNA for the CDR3: TGCGCCAGCAGCTTGTCTAGCTCCTACGAGCAGTACTTC. As protein: CASSLSSSYEQYF.

The chain links TRBV30 to TRBJ2-5; TRBD1 agrees at 7 bases. Unmatched junction bases numbered 7, after V lost 1 base and J lost 5 bases. CDR1 GTSNPN and CDR2 SVGIG come from the germline V gene (reference sequence). The CDR3 is 14 residues long. The CDR3 sequence is CAWSGRGQTETQYF. As DNA, the CDR3 is TGTGCCTGGAGTGGAAGGGGGCAAACGGAGACCCAGTACTTC.

The chain joins TRBV3-1 (or the pseudogene TRBV3-2) to TRBJ2-1; TRBD2 matches 14 bases. J lost 6 bases, V lost 3 bases, and 4 bases had no gene match. The CDR3 totals 16 residues. Germline values: CDR1 LGHDT, CDR2 YNNKEL (reference sequence). CDR3 sequence: CASSHATSGGGNEQFF. The CDR3 nucleotides are TGTGCCAGCAGCCACGCGACTAGCGGGGGGGGCAATGAGCAGTTCTTC.

This clone was seen a few times. The chain couples TRBV7-2 to TRBJ1-5, with D unresolved. V lost 5 bases to trimming and J lost 4 bases, with 9 bases between them. The V gene's germline CDR1 is SGHTA and CDR2 FQGNSA. The CDR3 extends over 13 amino acids. CDR3 in amino acids: CASSSGGNQPQHF. In nucleotides, the CDR3 is TGTGCCAGCAGCAGCGGAGGTAATCAGCCCCAGCATTTT.